These T cell receptor beta chains were read from a single sample in a study of human T cells and chemical hapten exposure. One entry per CDR3 protein, called by TCRdb with MiXCR from the RACE reads. The profile covers about 82,000 distinct CDR3 sequences, with about an eighth appearing a single time and approximately 5.2% taken by the ten largest. Sequencing was performed on whole blood, taken in connection with sensitization to the hapten diphenylcyclopropenone (DPC). These receptors were obtained from a woman in her fifties or sixties with alopecia areata. Some clones in this sample may be carry-over from other donors' samples. CDR3s include the opening cysteine and the closing phenylalanine or tryptophan. Fields, in order: clone size, J gene, V gene, D gene, CDR3 protein, CDR3 DNA. D genes are given only for firm matches. Where a row states a size, it is once, few, many or the class of an expanded clone; other rows omit it.

few	TRBJ2-1	TRBV20-1	NA	CSGVGTFNEQFF	TGCAGTGGCGTAGGGACGTTCAATGAGCAGTTCTTC
many	TRBJ2-3	TRBV5-1	TRBD1	CASSETGLGTDTQYF	TGCGCCAGCAGCGAGACAGGGCTGGGTACAGATACGCAGTATTTT
NA	TRBJ2-1	TRBV6-4	TRBD1	CASSRDRADNEQFF	TGTGCCAGCAGCCGGGACAGGGCAGACAATGAGCAGTTCTTC
NA	TRBJ2-3	TRBV9	NA	CASSVTGITDTQYF	TGTGCCAGCAGCGTAACCGGGATCACAGATACGCAGTATTTT
NA	TRBJ2-7	TRBV4-1	NA	CASSTNTGYGYEQYF	TGCGCCAGCAGCACCAATACAGGGTACGGTTACGAGCAGTACTTC
NA	TRBJ2-1	TRBV20-1	TRBD2	CSAETSGRYNEQFF	TGCAGTGCTGAAACTAGCGGGAGGTACAATGAGCAGTTCTTC
NA	TRBJ2-7	TRBV10-3	NA	CAISDLYEQYF	TGTGCCATCAGTGACCTTTACGAGCAGTACTTC
many	TRBJ2-3	TRBV7-9	NA	CASSLPGGTDTQYF	TGTGCCAGCAGCTTACCGGGGGGCACAGATACGCAGTATTTT
NA	TRBJ1-4	TRBV29-1	NA	CSVDGGEKLFF	TGCAGCGTCGACGGGGGTGAAAAACTGTTTTTT
many	TRBJ1-2	TRBV11-2	NA	CASSLMSFYGYTF	TGTGCCAGCAGCTTAATGAGTTTCTATGGCTACACCTTC
few	TRBJ2-5	TRBV7-6	TRBD1	CASSSLAGGGQETQYF	TGTGCCAGCAGTTCATTGGCAGGGGGCGGGCAAGAGACCCAGTACTTC
NA	TRBJ2-7	TRBV20-1	NA	CSGTSDSYEQYF	TGCAGTGGGACATCCGACTCCTACGAGCAGTACTTC
many	TRBJ2-5	TRBV6-6	NA	CASSYSRSDIGTQYF	TGTGCCAGCAGTTACTCGAGGAGTGATATCGGGACCCAGTACTTC
few	TRBJ2-6	TRBV3-1	TRBD1	CASSFRTGTGANVLTF	TGTGCCAGCAGTTTTCGGACAGGTACTGGGGCCAACGTCCTGACTTTC
few	TRBJ2-1	TRBV11-2	NA	CASSPMGVQGDEQFF	TGTGCCAGCAGCCCGATGGGGGTGCAGGGCGATGAGCAGTTCTTC